These 22 T cell receptor beta chains originate from one sample sequenced in a study of OX40 agonist ivuxolimab in advanced cancers. Generated by immunoSEQ multiplex PCR, the TCRdb table keeps only in-frame clones and is missing some. The table includes 90,000 to 130,000 clones, around 93% detected once. The specimen comprised CD4+ or CD8+ T cells sorted from blood, sampled in a trial of the OX40 agonist ivuxolimab. All receptors derive from an adult with an advanced solid tumor such as melanoma, head and neck, liver or kidney cancer.

The chain combines TRBV6-1 with TRBJ2-7; TRBD2 aligns across 8 bases. V shed 8 bases, J shed 4 bases, and the junction held 10 bases outside the gene matches. Per germline, CDR1 MNHNS and CDR2 SASEGT. The CDR3 runs 14 residues. The CDR3 bases are TGTGCCAGCCGGGATGGCGGGGGGCCTTACGAGCAGTACTTC. The encoded protein is CASRDGGGPYEQYF.

The V and J genes are TRBV19 and TRBJ1-4; possible D gene TRBD1, 5 bases. Germline V gene sequence: CDR1 LNHDA, CDR2 SQIVND (reference sequence). The V and J ends lost 5 bases and 8 bases respectively, with 12 bases between them. This CDR3 spans 13 amino acids. In DNA form, the CDR3 reads TGTGCCAGTAGTCAGGGATCACGAGAAAAACTGTTTTTT. This codes for CASSQGSREKLFF.

This clone showed up just once. This chain uses TRBV6-6 with TRBJ2-1; a weak D match, TRBD2 (6 bases). CDR1 is MNHNY, CDR2 SVGAGI, per germline (reference sequence). CDR3 length: 16 residues. V was pared by 6 bases and J by 2 bases, with 17 bases between. CDR3 in amino acids: CASSRGTGAPYNEQFF. CDR3 DNA sequence: TGTGCCAGCAGCCGCGGGACGGGAGCCCCCTACAATGAGCAGTTCTTC.

This sequence joins TRBV6-6 and TRBJ2-7, with TRBD1 identical over 7 bases. Germline CDR1 is MNHNY and CDR2 is SVGAGI (reference sequence). CDR3 length: 12 residues. The V gene end was trimmed by 5 bases and the J gene end by 7 bases; junction bases not matched to a gene: 5. Here the CDR3 DNA reads TGTGCCAGCAGTGACAGGGTAAAGGAGCAGTACTTC. Translating it yields CASSDRVKEQYF.

CDR3 nucleotide sequence: TGTGCCAGCAGCTTAGGGCTAGCGGGAGTAGGCACAGATACGCAGTATTTT. Its protein product is CASSLGLAGVGTDTQYF. This chain joins TRBV7-5 and TRBJ2-3; the D segment call TRBD2 is taken from the table without a DNA check. TRBV7-5 is tagged as a pseudogene. The CDR3 contains 17 residues.

J is TRBJ2-5 and V is TRBV6-1; D might be TRBD2 (5 bases). Trimming pared 10 bases from V and 7 bases from J, leaving 16 bases between. Germline lookup yields CDR1 MNHNS and CDR2 SASEGT. There are 12 residues in the CDR3. CDR3 sequence: CATPDAGATQYF. Written as DNA, the CDR3 is TGTGCCACTCCGGATGCGGGCGCGACCCAGTACTTC.

The J gene is TRBJ2-6, the V gene TRBV19; no reliable D call. The CDR3 runs 15 residues. The germline gives CDR1 LNHDA, CDR2 SQIVND (reference sequence). Trimming removed 3 bases at V and 2 bases at J, with 8 bases between. CDR3 sequence (DNA): TGTGCCAGTAGTATTCGCCAGCCTGGGGCCAACGTCCTGACTTTC. Residues: CASSIRQPGANVLTF.

V gene TRBV27 combines with J gene TRBJ2-5; D gene unclear. The CDR3 spans 14 residues. From germline, CDR1 is MNHEY and CDR2 SMNVEV (reference sequence). V dropped 0 bases and J dropped 5 bases, with 10 bases sitting between them. DNA of the CDR3: TGTGCCAGCAGTTTATCGGGCATGGGGGAGACCCAGTACTTC. Encoded protein: CASSLSGMGETQYF.

CDR3 bases: TGCGCCAGTAAACCGGGGGTTACTTCCAATCAGCCCCAGCATTTT. Protein sequence: CASKPGVTSNQPQHF. The gene calls are TRBV5-1 and TRBJ1-5, with a tentative D call TRBD1 (5 bases). The CDR3 is 15 residues long. Per germline, CDR1 SGHRS and CDR2 YFSETQ. V lost 8 bases to trimming and J lost 3 bases, with 18 bases between them.

The chain recombines TRBV5-5 with TRBJ2-3; 7 positions match TRBD2. The germline V gene encodes CDR1 SGHKS and CDR2 YYEKEE (reference sequence). V lost 4 bases to trimming and J lost 3 bases; unmatched junction nucleotides: 8. This CDR3 contains 15 residues. CDR3 loop: CASSRGDSGTDTQYF. CDR3 in DNA: TGTGCCAGCAGCCGGGGGGACTCGGGAACAGATACGCAGTATTTT.

Written as DNA, the CDR3 is TGCGCCAGCAGCTTGGAAGGGGCGCGGGTCAATGAGCAGTTCTTC. Translation: CASSLEGARVNEQFF. The chain employs TRBV5-1 and TRBJ2-1; D tentatively reads TRBD1 or TRBD2 (5 bases each). The V and J ends lost 0 bases and 6 bases respectively, with 13 bases between them. The CDR3 is made up of 15 amino acids. Germline V gene data show CDR1 as SGHRS and CDR2 as YFSETQ.

The gene calls are TRBV7-9 and TRBJ1-2; no clear D gene. V was shortened by 4 bases and J by 8 bases, with 11 bases between the two germline ends. Germline lookup yields CDR1 SEHNR and CDR2 FQNEAQ (reference sequence). This CDR3 has 12 amino acids. In DNA form, the CDR3 reads TGTGCCAGCAGCTACCCGGGAGGAGGCTACACCTTC. It codes for CASSYPGGGYTF.

This sequence joins TRBV7-8 and TRBJ2-7, with 12 nucleotides matching TRBD2. The CDR3 has 16 residues. Trimming at V came to 3 bases and at J to 2 bases, leaving 5 bases not matched to a gene. CDR1 SGHVS and CDR2 FQNEAQ come from the germline V gene. For the CDR3, the DNA is TGTGCCAGCAGCTTCTCGACTAGCGGGAGCGCCTACGAGCAGTACTTC. Amino acids: CASSFSTSGSAYEQYF.

This rearrangement joins TRBV5-1 to TRBJ2-5; D uncertain. The germline V gene encodes CDR1 SGHRS and CDR2 YFSETQ. The CDR3 extends over 13 amino acids. Trimming pared 2 bases from V and 4 bases from J, leaving 9 bases between. The CDR3 coding sequence is TGCGCCAGCAGCTTTATAAATGGAGAGACCCAGTACTTC. Amino acids: CASSFINGETQYF.

The genes are TRBV7-2 and TRBJ2-1; 8 bases match TRBD2. J lost 13 bases, V lost 3 bases, and 8 bases had no gene match. CDR3 length equals 13 residues. CDR1 is SGHTA and CDR2 is FQGNSA in the germline V gene. CDR3 bases: TGTGCCAGCAGCTTTCCGGGACTAGAGCTTCAGTTCTTC. The encoded protein is CASSFPGLELQFF.

The V and J genes are TRBV10-2 and TRBJ1-1, with 9 nucleotides matching TRBD1. CDR3 length: 14 amino acids. V gave up 6 bases and J gave up 1 base; unmatched junction bases: 3. Per germline, CDR1 WSHSY and CDR2 SAAADI. The CDR3 region is CASRRGQGNTEAFF. In DNA form, the CDR3 reads TGCGCCAGCAGGAGGGGACAGGGGAACACTGAAGCTTTCTTT.

The chain joins TRBV14 to TRBJ2-1; D is perhaps TRBD1 or TRBD2 (5 bases each). The V end was cut by 1 base, the J end by 4 bases, with 8 bases between. The CDR3 runs 14 residues. Germline CDR1 is SGHDN and CDR2 is FVKESK. CDR3 in amino acids: CASSQAGTYNEQFF. The CDR3 DNA is TGTGCCAGCAGCCAAGCTGGGACGTACAATGAGCAGTTCTTC.

The CDR3 is CASSLEVNYGYTF. CDR3 in DNA: TGTGCCAGCAGCTTAGAAGTGAACTATGGCTACACCTTC. This chain uses TRBV11-2 with TRBJ1-2, with D uncertain. The V and J ends lost 0 bases and 2 bases respectively, with 4 bases between them. CDR1 SGHAT and CDR2 FQNNGV come from the germline V gene. CDR3 length equals 13 residues. Full variable domain (missing parts from reference TRBV11-2 and TRBJ1-2): EAGVAQSPRYKIIEKRQSVAFWCNPISGHATLYWYQQILGQGPKLLIQFQNNGVVDDSQLPKDRFSAERLKGVDSTLKIQPAKLEDSAVYLCASSLEVNYGYTFGSGTRLTVV.

In DNA, the CDR3 is TGTGCCAGCAGCCCAGGGGAGTACTATGGCTACACCTTC. This encodes CASSPGEYYGYTF. The genes are TRBV11-3 and TRBJ1-2; D is possibly TRBD1 (6 bases). Germline CDR1 is SGHNT and CDR2 is YENEEA. V was cut by 5 bases and J by 3 bases, with 10 bases left in between. The CDR3 is 13 residues long.

This clone was seen a few times. The V gene is TRBV9, the J gene TRBJ2-1, with D possibly being TRBD2 (6 bases). In germline, CDR1 is SGDLS, CDR2 YYNGEE. This CDR3 has 13 residues. V was cut by 7 bases and J by 9 bases, with 17 bases left in between. The CDR3 DNA follows: TGTGCCAGCGGGCGGGACCCAACATTTGAGCAGTTCTTC. Translating gives CASGRDPTFEQFF.

This clone was observed once. V is TRBV6-5 and J is TRBJ2-7; perhaps TRBD1 as D (5 bases). The germline V gene encodes CDR1 MNHEY and CDR2 SVGAGI. V lost 0 bases to trimming and J lost 4 bases, with 16 bases between them. The CDR3 loop spans 16 amino acids. The CDR3 sequence: CASSYSTVGAFYEQYF. The CDR3, as DNA: TGTGCCAGCAGTTACTCGACGGTAGGGGCTTTTTACGAGCAGTACTTC.

The chain links TRBV7-6 to TRBJ2-5; TRBD1 matches at 9 bases. V lost 5 bases, J lost 5 bases, and 6 bases stayed unmatched. The CDR3 contains 14 residues. Germline V gene lookup returns CDR1 SGHVS and CDR2 FNYEAQ. The DNA for the CDR3 is TGTGCCAGCAGCCAGGATGGGACAGGGGAGACCCAGTACTTC. It encodes CASSQDGTGETQYF.